One and the same sample provided the 17 T cell receptor beta chains below, sequenced in a study of blood T cell repertoires in COVID-19. Sequencing used immunoSEQ multiplex PCR; TCRdb keeps in-frame clones, though not all of them. This sample has hundreds of thousands of clones; 83% occur once, and the top ten carry about 5.3%. Sequencing was performed on PBMCs or T cells enriched from blood (not recorded which). These receptor sequences come from a woman aged 45-65 years who had been exposed to COVID-19.

V is TRBV6-2 or TRBV6-3 and J is TRBJ2-3; D remains unclear. The germline V and J ends were trimmed by 0 bases and 6 bases, with 4 bases remaining between them. The CDR3 is 12 residues long. Germline lookup yields CDR1 MNHEY and CDR2 SVGEGT. DNA of the CDR3: TGTGCCAGCAGTTACTCCCTGGATACGCAGTATTTT. It is translated as CASSYSLDTQYF.

This chain joins TRBV6-5 and TRBJ2-7, with TRBD2 identical over 7 bases. CDR1 is MNHEY, CDR2 SVGAGI, per germline. The CDR3 has 15 amino acids. V trimming: 2 bases; J trimming: 1 base; junction bases outside the gene matches: 5. The chain's CDR3 is CASSYQRGVSYEQYF. The CDR3 DNA sequence: TGTGCCAGCAGTTACCAGCGGGGAGTTTCCTACGAGCAGTACTTC.

The chain combines TRBV2 with TRBJ1-4; D gene ambiguous. This CDR3 is 13 amino acids long. V lost 8 bases to trimming and J lost 3 bases, with 10 bases between them. Germline V lookup: CDR1 SNHLY, CDR2 FYNNEI. CDR3 DNA: TGTGCCAGCTCCAAGGAGGCTAATGAAAAACTGTTTTTT. Its translation: CASSKEANEKLFF.

This clone has a single count. This chain's CDR3 is CASSVASGGAGELFF. The CDR3 DNA reads TGTGCCAGCAGCGTAGCTAGCGGGGGGGCCGGGGAGCTGTTTTTT. V and J are TRBV9 and TRBJ2-2, with TRBD2 matching 12 bases. The germline CDR1 and CDR2 sequences are SGDLS and YYNGEE. This CDR3 has 15 amino acids. Trimming removed 0 bases from V and 6 bases from J; junction bases left unmatched: 0.

This sequence joins TRBV6-5 and TRBJ2-5; D not certain. Germline CDR1 and CDR2: MNHEY and SVGAGI. The CDR3 is 13 amino acids. V lost 6 bases, J lost 0 bases, and 8 bases lay in between. Here the CDR3 reads CASSRSYQETQYF. CDR3 sequence (DNA): TGTGCCAGCAGCCGGAGCTACCAAGAGACCCAGTACTTC.

The J gene is TRBJ1-3, the V gene TRBV5-8; unclear D gene. The V gene lost 4 bases and the J gene lost 4 bases, with 15 bases spanning the gap. The CDR3 loop spans 15 amino acids. Germline CDR1 is SGHTS and CDR2 is YDEGEE. DNA of the CDR3: TGTGCCAGCAGCCTCGGGAACCTCGGCGGAAACACCATATATTTT. Its translation is CASSLGNLGGNTIYF.

The chain joins TRBV15 to TRBJ2-1, with TRBD2 matching 12 bases. Germline CDR1 and CDR2: LNHNV and YYDKDF (reference sequence). The CDR3 has 14 residues. The J segment lost 6 bases and the V segment lost 9 bases, leaving 6 bases of the junction unmatched. The CDR3 loop is CATDPSGGANEQFF. CDR3 DNA: TGTGCCACTGATCCTAGCGGGGGGGCCAATGAGCAGTTCTTC.

The CDR3 sequence is CAMKGDSGANVLTF. As DNA, the CDR3 is TGTGCCATGAAGGGGGACAGTGGGGCCAACGTCCTGACTTTC. The rearrangement uses TRBV2 and TRBJ2-6; 7 bases align to TRBD1. V lost 10 bases to trimming and J lost 3 bases; unmatched junction nucleotides: 6. The germline V gene has CDR1 SNHLY and CDR2 FYNNEI. The CDR3 is 14 residues long.

J is TRBJ1-1 and V is TRBV7-7; 8 bases fit TRBD1. The CDR3 runs to 13 residues. CDR1 is SSHAT and CDR2 is FNYEAQ in the germline V gene (reference sequence). Losses at the gene ends were 5 bases for V and 8 bases for J; bases not matched to a gene: 7. In DNA form, the CDR3 reads TGTGCCAGCAGCACTAGGACAGGGCCAGAAGCTTTCTTT. Its translation is CASSTRTGPEAFF.

DNA of the CDR3: TGTGCCAGCAGCTTGCAGGGGATCTATAATTCACCCCTCCACTTT. As protein: CASSLQGIYNSPLHF. The V and J genes are TRBV5-4 and TRBJ1-6; possible D gene TRBD1, 6 bases. The CDR3 loop spans 15 amino acids. Germline V gives CDR1 SGHNT, CDR2 YYREEE (reference sequence). V was cut by 1 base and J by 3 bases, with 8 bases left in between.

The chain employs TRBV7-6 and TRBJ2-1; the match to TRBD1 covers 7 bases. Germline CDR1 reads SGHVS; CDR2 reads FNYEAQ. J was trimmed by 3 bases and V by 2 bases; bases with no gene match: 7. CDR3 length: 16 amino acids. The CDR3 DNA sequence: TGTGCCAGCAGCTTATTCGGACAGGCCGGCTACAATGAGCAGTTCTTC. The encoded protein is CASSLFGQAGYNEQFF.

The chain links TRBV5-1 to TRBJ2-7; D is perhaps TRBD1 (5 bases). This CDR3 spans 14 amino acids. Germline V CDR1 and CDR2: SGHRS, YFSETQ. V was trimmed by 1 base and J by 0 bases, leaving 8 bases between them. The CDR3 region is CASSLQGRSYEQYF. The CDR3 nucleotides are TGCGCCAGCAGCTTGCAGGGTCGCTCCTACGAGCAGTACTTC.

This chain joins TRBV11-2 and TRBJ1-1; D is uncertain. The CDR3 spans 15 residues. Germline values: CDR1 SGHAT, CDR2 FQNNGV. With 0 bases removed from V and 6 bases from J, the gap between germline ends came to 14 bases. The CDR3 DNA follows: TGTGCCAGCAGCTTAGATCCGAGAGCCAACGCTGAAGCTTTCTTT. Translating it yields CASSLDPRANAEAFF. The whole variable domain, remainder taken from reference TRBV11-2 and TRBJ1-1, is EAGVAQSPRYKIIEKRQSVAFWCNPISGHATLYWYQQILGQGPKLLIQFQNNGVVDDSQLPKDRFSAERLKGVDSTLKIQPAKLEDSAVYLCASSLDPRANAEAFFGQGTRLTVV.

The V call is TRBV5-8, the J call TRBJ1-5; D might be TRBD1 (5 bases). V lost 3 bases and J lost 7, with 20 bases in between. This CDR3 region has 16 residues. The V gene's germline CDR1 is SGHTS and CDR2 YDEGEE. CDR3 region: CASSSFQGNIGQPQHF. DNA for the CDR3: TGTGCCAGCAGCTCGTTTCAGGGTAACATCGGGCAGCCCCAGCATTTT.

The chain carries TRBV27 and TRBJ2-7; 7 nucleotides match TRBD1. The V gene end was trimmed by 6 bases and the J gene end by 3 bases; junction bases not matched to a gene: 5. The CDR3 length is 13 residues. Germline V gene sequence: CDR1 MNHEY, CDR2 SMNVEV (reference sequence). CDR3 loop: CASSPWTGYEQYF. Written as DNA, the CDR3 is TGTGCCAGCAGCCCCTGGACAGGCTACGAGCAGTACTTC.

This clone was observed once. V gene TRBV9 combines with J gene TRBJ2-3, with 11 positions matching TRBD2. The germline CDR1 and CDR2 sequences are SGDLS and YYNGEE. This CDR3 comprises 21 residues. V was pared by 3 bases and J by 4 bases, with 22 bases of the junction left unmatched. CDR3 residues: CASSALGSPVAGGRLADTQYF. In nucleotides, the CDR3 is TGTGCCAGCAGCGCCCTCGGCTCTCCGGTAGCGGGGGGGCGATTGGCAGATACGCAGTATTTT.

V gene TRBV29-1 combines with J gene TRBJ1-3; D is ambiguous. The CDR3 is 14 residues long. Trimming took off 6 bases at V and 2 bases at J, with 14 bases between the two ends. Germline V gene data show CDR1 as SQVTM and CDR2 as ANQGSEA. The CDR3 loop reads CSVLLAGTGNTIYF. CDR3 in DNA: TGCAGCGTCCTATTGGCCGGGACTGGAAACACCATATATTTT.